A selection of T cell receptor beta chains follows, all from one sample in a study of cytomegalovirus exposure and HLA in healthy donors. Data came from immunoSEQ multiplex PCR; TCRdb stores just in-frame clones and leaves some out. The sample has about 95,000 clones, approximately 80% seen once. Material for sequencing was PBMCs. These receptors all stem from a man under 40 in good health and CMV-seropositive. Both conserved end residues are part of each CDR3. D genes are given only for firm matches. Clone size is not always given. Where it is, it says once, few, many or a class for expanded clones.

TRBD2 | TRBJ2-1 | . | TRBV7-3 | TGTGCCAGCAGCCGGGGACTAGCGGACTACAATGAGCAGTTCTTC | CASSRGLADYNEQFF
. | TRBJ2-7 | . | TRBV7-3 | TGTGCCAGCAGCCAAGGGGGGGAAGACGAGCAGTACTTC | CASSQGGEDEQYF
. | TRBJ2-2 | . | TRBV7-6 | TGTGCCAGCAGCCCTCAGGGTTTCACCGGGGAGCTGTTTTTT | CASSPQGFTGELFF
. | TRBJ1-1 | . | TRBV6-5 | TGTGCCACTGGGGGCCAGCCGAACACTGAAGCTTTCTTT | CATGGQPNTEAFF
. | TRBJ1-5 | . | TRBV6-4 | TGTGCCAGCAGTGACGTTACCGGGAAGAGCAATCAGCCCCAGCATTTT | CASSDVTGKSNQPQHF
TRBD1 | TRBJ1-2 | . | TRBV9 | TGTGCCAGCACCGAAGTAGACAGGGGGGGGATTGTGAACGGCTACACCTTC | CASTEVDRGGIVNGYTF
. | TRBJ1-2 | . | TRBV7-9 | TGTTCCAGCAGCTCCCCAACTACAGGGTCAGGCTATGGCTACACCTTC | CSSSSPTTGSGYGYTF
. | TRBJ1-5 | . | TRBV5-1 | TGCGCCAGCAGCTTGGTTCGGGTCGGTCAGCCCCAGCATTTT | CASSLVRVGQPQHF
. | TRBJ2-1 | . | TRBV30 | TGTGCCTGGGAGAGGGTCGCCCCCAACAATGAGCAGTTCTTC | CAWERVAPNNEQFF
TRBD1 | TRBJ2-7 | . | TRBV6-1 | TGTGCCAGCAGTGCACAGGGGAGCTCCTACGAGCAGTACTTC | CASSAQGSSYEQYF
. | TRBJ1-4 | . | TRBV6-5 | TGTGCCAGCAGGGGAGGCGGACGTGAAAAACTGTTTTTT | CASRGGGREKLFF
TRBD1 | TRBJ1-4 | few | TRBV6-6 | TGTGCCAGCCGCGAGTCGGCAGGGGGCCGGGAAAAACTGTTTTTT | CASRESAGGREKLFF
. | TRBJ1-2 | . | TRBV18 | TGTGCCAGCTCAACCCTGGACACGCATGGCTACACCTTC | CASSTLDTHGYTF
. | TRBJ2-7 | . | TRBV7-9 | TGTGCCAGCAGCCACTCCGGGACTGGCTACGAGCAGTACTTC | CASSHSGTGYEQYF
. | TRBJ1-1 | few | TRBV9 | TGTGCCAGCAGCGTAGGGCAGGGGAACACTGAAGCTTTCTTT | CASSVGQGNTEAFF
TRBD1 | TRBJ1-2 | . | TRBV29-1 | TGCAGCGCTTCAACAGGGGCCTATGGCTACACCTTC | CSASTGAYGYTF
. | TRBJ1-5 | . | TRBV5-8 | TGTGCCAGCAGCCAACTCAGGGAAAATCAGCCCCAGCATTTT | CASSQLRENQPQHF
. | TRBJ1-4 | . | TRBV19 | TGTGCCAGTAAGGAGCGAGGCCATGAAAAACTGTTTTTT | CASKERGHEKLFF
. | TRBJ2-2 | few | TRBV7-7 | TGTGCTAGCAGTTCGGGGACAAAGTCCACCGGGGAGCTGTTTTTT | CASSSGTKSTGELFF
. | TRBJ2-5 | . | TRBV5-4 | TGTGCCAGCAGCCCGGGTTTTACGGAGACCCAGTACTTC | CASSPGFTETQYF
. | TRBJ1-2 | . | TRBV7-2 | TGTGCCAGCAGAGACCCTCGGACAGTCTATGGCTACACCTTC | CASRDPRTVYGYTF
TRBD2 | TRBJ2-1 | . | TRBV30 | TGTGCCTGGAAAGGCGGGAGCACCTACAATGAGCAGTTCTTC | CAWKGGSTYNEQFF
TRBD2 | TRBJ2-5 | . | TRBV10-3 | TGTGCCATCAGTGAGCCGACTAGCGGAGGAGAGACCCAGTACTTC | CAISEPTSGGETQYF
TRBD2 | TRBJ2-1 | . | TRBV5-4 | TGTGCCAGCAGCCTCCAGCGGGAGGGCCAGGAGGAGCAGTTCTTC | CASSLQREGQEEQFF
. | TRBJ1-5 | . | TRBV30 | TGTGCCTGGAGTGAACAGGGAACCCAGCCCCAGCATTTT | CAWSEQGTQPQHF
TRBD1 | TRBJ1-6 | . | TRBV6-1 | TGTGCCAGCAGCGCGACAGGGAGTTCACCCCTCCACTTT | CASSATGSSPLHF
. | TRBJ1-1 | . | TRBV20-1 | TGCAGTGCGCTGAGAGGACAACGGGCTTTCTTT | CSALRGQRAFF
TRBD1 | TRBJ1-5 | . | TRBV18 | TGTGCCAGCTCACCCGACAGGGGGAGGGATCAGCCCCAGCATTTT | CASSPDRGRDQPQHF
TRBD1 | TRBJ1-5 | . | TRBV5-1 | TGCGCCAGCAGCGTGGGACAGGGTAATCAGCCCCAGCATTTT | CASSVGQGNQPQHF
TRBD1 | TRBJ2-3 | . | TRBV4-1 | TGCGCCAGCAGCCGACAAAGGGGGCAGGGGAAGAGCACAGATACGCAGTATTTT | CASSRQRGQGKSTDTQYF
TRBD1 | TRBJ1-6 | . | TRBV19 | TGTGCCAGTATGGGCAGGGGGAATTCACCCCTCCACTTT | CASMGRGNSPLHF
TRBD2 | TRBJ2-7 | . | TRBV5-4 | TGTGCCAGCAGTGGCGGGAGCTACGAGCAGTACTTC | CASSGGSYEQYF
. | TRBJ1-2 | . | TRBV5-4 | TGTGCCAGCAGCTTGGATCGGGGAGACTATGGCTACACCTTC | CASSLDRGDYGYTF
. | TRBJ1-2 | . | TRBV5-1 | TGCGCCAGCAGCTTGGAGTCCGGGAACTATGGCTACACCTTC | CASSLESGNYGYTF
. | TRBJ2-7 | . | TRBV7-6 | TGTGCCAGCAGCTCGTTGGGCCCTTCCTACGAGCAGTACTTC | CASSSLGPSYEQYF
TRBD1 | TRBJ2-5 | . | TRBV6-5 | TGTGCCAGCAGCTACCGGACAGGGGACTCCGAGGAGTACTTC | CASSYRTGDSEEYF
TRBD1 | TRBJ1-1 | . | TRBV7-2 | TGTGCCAGCAGCTCAGACAGGGGTTCTGAAGCTTTCTTT | CASSSDRGSEAFF
TRBD2 | TRBJ2-7 | . | TRBV19 | TGTGCCAGTAGTCTAGCGGGTTCGAGCTCCTACGAGCAGTACTTC | CASSLAGSSSYEQYF
TRBD1 | TRBJ1-5 | . | TRBV29-1 | TGCAGCGTTTTGCAGGGGGTGAATCAGCCCCAGCATTTT | CSVLQGVNQPQHF
. | TRBJ2-1 | . | TRBV7-6 | TGTGCCAGCAGCTTAAATTTTCCCAACTCCTACAATGAGCAGTTCTTC | CASSLNFPNSYNEQFF
TRBD1 | TRBJ1-1 | . | TRBV25-1 | TGTGCCAGCAGTGCACTCCCGGACAGGGGGGGTAAGGCTGAAGCTTTCTTT | CASSALPDRGGKAEAFF
TRBD2 | TRBJ2-3 | . | TRBV5-4 | TGTGCCAGCAGCTTGTTTTTTAGCGGGAGGGCCGGAGATACGCAGTATTTT | CASSLFFSGRAGDTQYF
. | TRBJ1-3 | . | TRBV7-9 | TGTGCCAGCAGCTTAGCGACGGGGGGGGATCGTGGAAACACCATATATTTT | CASSLATGGDRGNTIYF